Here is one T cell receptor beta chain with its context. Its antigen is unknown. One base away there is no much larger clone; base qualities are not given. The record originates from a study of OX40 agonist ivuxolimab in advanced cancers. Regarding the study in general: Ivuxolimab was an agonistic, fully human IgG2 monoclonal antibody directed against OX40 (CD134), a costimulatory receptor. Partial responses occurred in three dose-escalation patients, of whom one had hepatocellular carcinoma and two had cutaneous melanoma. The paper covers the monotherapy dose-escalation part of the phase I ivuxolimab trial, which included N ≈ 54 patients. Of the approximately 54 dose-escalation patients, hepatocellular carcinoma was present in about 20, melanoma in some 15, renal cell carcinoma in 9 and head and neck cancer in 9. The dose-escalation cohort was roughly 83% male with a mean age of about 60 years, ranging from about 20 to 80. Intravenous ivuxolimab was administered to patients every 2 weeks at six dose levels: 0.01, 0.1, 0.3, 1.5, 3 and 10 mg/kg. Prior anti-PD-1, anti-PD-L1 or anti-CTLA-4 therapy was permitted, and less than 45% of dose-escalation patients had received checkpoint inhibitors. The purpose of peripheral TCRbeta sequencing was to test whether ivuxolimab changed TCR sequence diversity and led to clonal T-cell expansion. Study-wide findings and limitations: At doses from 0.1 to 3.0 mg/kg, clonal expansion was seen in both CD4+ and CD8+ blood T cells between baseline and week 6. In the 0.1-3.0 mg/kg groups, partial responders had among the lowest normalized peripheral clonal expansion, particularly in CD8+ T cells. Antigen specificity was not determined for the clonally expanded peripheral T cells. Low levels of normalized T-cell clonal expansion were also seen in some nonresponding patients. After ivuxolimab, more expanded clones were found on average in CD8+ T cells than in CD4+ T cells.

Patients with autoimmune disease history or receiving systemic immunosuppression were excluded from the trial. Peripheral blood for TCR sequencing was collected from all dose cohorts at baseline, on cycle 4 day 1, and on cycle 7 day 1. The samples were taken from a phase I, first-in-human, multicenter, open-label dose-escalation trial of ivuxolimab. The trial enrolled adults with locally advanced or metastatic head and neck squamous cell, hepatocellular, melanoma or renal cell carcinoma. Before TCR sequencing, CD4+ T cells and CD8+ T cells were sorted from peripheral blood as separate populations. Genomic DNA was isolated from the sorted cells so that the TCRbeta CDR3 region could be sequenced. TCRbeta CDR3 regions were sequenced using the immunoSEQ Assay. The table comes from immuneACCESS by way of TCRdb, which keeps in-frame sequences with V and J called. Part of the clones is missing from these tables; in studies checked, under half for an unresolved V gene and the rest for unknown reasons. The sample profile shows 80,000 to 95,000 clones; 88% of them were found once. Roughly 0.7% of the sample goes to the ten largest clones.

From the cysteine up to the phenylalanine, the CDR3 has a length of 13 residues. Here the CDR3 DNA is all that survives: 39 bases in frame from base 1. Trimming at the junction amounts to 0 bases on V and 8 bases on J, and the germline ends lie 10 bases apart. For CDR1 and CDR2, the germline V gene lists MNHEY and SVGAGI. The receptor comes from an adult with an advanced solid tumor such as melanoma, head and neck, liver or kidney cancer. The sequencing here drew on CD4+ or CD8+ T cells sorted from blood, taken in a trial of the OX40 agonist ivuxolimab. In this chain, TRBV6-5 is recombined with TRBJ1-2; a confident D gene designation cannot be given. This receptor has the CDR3 CASSYSNPVGYTF. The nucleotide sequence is TGTGCCAGCAGTTACTCGAACCCCGTGGGCTACACCTTC.